This TCR beta chain was sequenced in a study of T cell responses to AZD1222 COVID-19 vaccine. About this clone itself: The antigen is not known.

Generated by immunoSEQ multiplex PCR, the TCRdb table keeps only in-frame clones and is missing some. The sample yields 50,000 to 70,000 clones, about 86% seen once. Findings of the study overall: Clonal diversity was possibly underestimated, and white British individuals and females predominated among donors. Epitopes outside B.1.351 and B.1.1.7 mutated regions reportedly drew nearly half of spike TCRs.

The sequence came from an adult who received the AZD1222 COVID-19 vaccine. The specimen was peripheral blood, collected 28 days after the second AZD1222 dose.

The CDR3 reads CASSSGPGGEETQYF. DNA of the CDR3: TGCGCCAGCAGCTCGGGGCCTGGAGGGGAAGAGACCCAGTACTTC. The chain has TRBV5-1 and TRBJ2-5, with a tentative D call TRBD2 (6 bases). CDR3 length equals 15 residues. CDR1 is SGHRS, CDR2 YFSETQ, per germline. Trimming shortened V by 3 bases and J by 3 bases, and 15 bases separated the two germline ends.